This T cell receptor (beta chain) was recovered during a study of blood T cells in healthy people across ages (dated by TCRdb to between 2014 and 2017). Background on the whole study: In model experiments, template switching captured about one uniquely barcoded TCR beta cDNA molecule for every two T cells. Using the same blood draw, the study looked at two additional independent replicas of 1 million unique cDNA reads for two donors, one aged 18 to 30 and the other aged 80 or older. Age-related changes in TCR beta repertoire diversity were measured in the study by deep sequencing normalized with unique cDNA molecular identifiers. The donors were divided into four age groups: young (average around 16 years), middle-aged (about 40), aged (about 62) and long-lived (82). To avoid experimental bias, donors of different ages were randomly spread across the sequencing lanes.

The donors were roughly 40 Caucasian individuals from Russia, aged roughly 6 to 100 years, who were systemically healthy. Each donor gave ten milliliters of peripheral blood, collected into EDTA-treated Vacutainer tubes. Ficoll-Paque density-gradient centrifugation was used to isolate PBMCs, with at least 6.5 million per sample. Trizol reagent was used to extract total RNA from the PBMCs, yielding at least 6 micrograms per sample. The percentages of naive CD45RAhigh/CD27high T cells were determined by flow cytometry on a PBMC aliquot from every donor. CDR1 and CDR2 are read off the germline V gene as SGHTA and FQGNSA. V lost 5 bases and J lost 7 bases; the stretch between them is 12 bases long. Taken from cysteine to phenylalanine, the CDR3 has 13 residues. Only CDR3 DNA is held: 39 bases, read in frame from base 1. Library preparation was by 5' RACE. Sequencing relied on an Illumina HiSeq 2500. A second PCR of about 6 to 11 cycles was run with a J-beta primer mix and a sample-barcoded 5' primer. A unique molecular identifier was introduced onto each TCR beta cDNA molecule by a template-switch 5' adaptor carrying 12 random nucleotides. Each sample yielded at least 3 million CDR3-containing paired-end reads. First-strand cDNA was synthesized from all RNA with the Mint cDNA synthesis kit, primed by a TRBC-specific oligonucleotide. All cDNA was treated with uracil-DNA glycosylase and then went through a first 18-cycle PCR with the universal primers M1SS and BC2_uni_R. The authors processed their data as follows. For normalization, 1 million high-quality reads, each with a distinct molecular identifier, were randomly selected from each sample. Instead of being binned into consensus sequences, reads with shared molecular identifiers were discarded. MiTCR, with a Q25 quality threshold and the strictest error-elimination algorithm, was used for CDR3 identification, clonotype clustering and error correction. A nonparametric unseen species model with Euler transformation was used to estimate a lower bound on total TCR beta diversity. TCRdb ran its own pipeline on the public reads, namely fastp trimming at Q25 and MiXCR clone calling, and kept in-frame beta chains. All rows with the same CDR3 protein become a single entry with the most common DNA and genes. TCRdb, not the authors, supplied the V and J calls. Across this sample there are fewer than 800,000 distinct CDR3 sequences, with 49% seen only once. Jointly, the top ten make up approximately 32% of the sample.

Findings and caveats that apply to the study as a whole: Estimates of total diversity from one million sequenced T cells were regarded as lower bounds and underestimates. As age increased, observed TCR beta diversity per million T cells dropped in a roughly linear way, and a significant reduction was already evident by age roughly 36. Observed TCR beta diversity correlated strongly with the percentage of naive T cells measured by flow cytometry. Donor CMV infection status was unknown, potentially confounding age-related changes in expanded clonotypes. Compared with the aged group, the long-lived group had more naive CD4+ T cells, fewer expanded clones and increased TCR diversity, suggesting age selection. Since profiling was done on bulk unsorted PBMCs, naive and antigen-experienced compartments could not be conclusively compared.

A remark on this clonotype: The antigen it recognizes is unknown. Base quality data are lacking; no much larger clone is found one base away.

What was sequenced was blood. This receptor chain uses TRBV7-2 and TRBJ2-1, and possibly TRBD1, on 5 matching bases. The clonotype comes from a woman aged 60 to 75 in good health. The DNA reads TGTGCCAGCAGCAACCCAGGGATTAATGAGCAGTTCTTC. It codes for CASSNPGINEQFF.